Sequencing of this TCR beta chain was carried out in a study of blood T cell repertoires in COVID-19. Data came from immunoSEQ multiplex PCR; TCRdb stores just in-frame clones and leaves some out. Among about half a million clones listed, 88% were seen once. The germline V and J ends were trimmed by 1 base and 10 bases, with 11 bases remaining between them. The CDR3 is made up of 14 amino acids. CDR1 is LGHDT, CDR2 YNNKEL, per germline (reference sequence). This TCR was sampled from a woman aged 60 to 75 who had recovered from COVID-19. This chain uses TRBV3-1 (or the pseudogene TRBV3-2) with TRBJ1-6; unclear D gene. Specimen: PBMCs or T cells enriched from blood (not recorded which). CDR3 bases: TGTGCCAGCAGCCAAGGATCGGGGAACTCACCCCTCCACTTT. Its translation is CASSQGSGNSPLHF.